Presented here are 31 T cell receptor beta chains from one specimen sequenced in a study of blood T cell repertoires in COVID-19. Assay: immunoSEQ multiplex PCR; the TCRdb copy retains only in-frame clones and omits some. The table shows about 100,000 clones, with about 90% occurring only once. Input material: peripheral blood. The receptors shown here come from a man between 18 and 29 years old with COVID-19, enrolled during active disease.

The V call is TRBV5-1, the J call TRBJ2-1; 8 bases map to TRBD2. The J segment lost 2 bases and the V segment lost 1 base, leaving 8 bases of the junction unmatched. The CDR3 spans 17 residues. Germline V CDR1 and CDR2: SGHRS, YFSETQ. Written as DNA, the CDR3 is TGCGCCAGCAGCTTGAAGTGGACTAGCAATGCCTACAATGAGCAGTTCTTC. Its translation: CASSLKWTSNAYNEQFF.

The rearrangement uses TRBV6-5 and TRBJ1-1; no firm D call. Trimming left V 5 bases short and J 11 bases short, with 21 bases between. The CDR3 runs 14 residues. Germline V gene sequence: CDR1 MNHEY, CDR2 SVGAGI. CDR3 amino acids: CASSTVRSTGEAFF. The CDR3 coding sequence is TGTGCCAGCAGTACCGTAAGGTCAACCGGGGAGGCTTTCTTT.

The chain links TRBV28 to TRBJ1-4; D unresolved. Germline V lookup: CDR1 MDHEN, CDR2 SYDVKM. V gave up 2 bases and J gave up 4 bases, with 11 bases separating them. The CDR3 consists of 15 residues. CDR3 bases: TGTGCCAGCAGTTTACTTTCGGGGAATAATGAAAAACTGTTTTTT. It yields the protein CASSLLSGNNEKLFF. The whole variable domain, remainder taken from reference TRBV28 and TRBJ1-4, is DVKVTQSSRYLVKRTGEKVFLECVQDMDHENMFWYRQDPGLGLRLIYFSYDVKMKEKGDIPEGYSVSREKKERFSLILESASTNQTSMYLCASSLLSGNNEKLFFGSGTQLSVL.

V usage is TRBV28 and J usage is TRBJ2-3; maybe TRBD2 (6 bases). The CDR3 contains 16 residues. Trimming removed 3 bases from V and 0 bases from J, with 13 bases in between. Looked up from germline, CDR1 is MDHEN and CDR2 is SYDVKM. CDR3 bases: TGTGCCAGCAGTTTTTACGCCGGGGGTAGCACAGATACGCAGTATTTT. It codes for CASSFYAGGSTDTQYF. The complete variable domain, with remaining parts taken from reference TRBV28 and TRBJ2-3, reads DVKVTQSSRYLVKRTGEKVFLECVQDMDHENMFWYRQDPGLGLRLIYFSYDVKMKEKGDIPEGYSVSREKKERFSLILESASTNQTSMYLCASSFYAGGSTDTQYFGPGTRLTVL.

CDR3 in DNA: TGTGCCAGCAGCTCGACCGGGACTGCGACCTACGAGCAGTACTTC. As protein: CASSSTGTATYEQYF. The V call is TRBV7-9, the J call TRBJ2-7, with a tentative D call TRBD2 (6 bases). Trimming stripped 4 bases from V and 2 bases from J, with 15 bases between. From germline, CDR1 is SEHNR and CDR2 FQNEAQ (reference sequence). The CDR3 has 15 amino acids.

The chain has TRBV11-1 and TRBJ1-2; the D is unclear. From germline, CDR1 is SGHAT and CDR2 FQDESV (reference sequence). There are 13 residues in the CDR3. V lost 3 bases, J lost 3 bases, and 8 bases lay in between. The CDR3 sequence is CASSFPGYYGYTF. Here the CDR3 DNA reads TGTGCCAGCAGCTTCCCAGGTTACTATGGCTACACCTTC. Based on the CDR3 plus reference TRBV11-1 and TRBJ1-2, the full variable domain is EAEVAQSPRYKITEKSQAVAFWCDPISGHATLYWYRQILGQGPELLVQFQDESVVDDSQLPKDRFSAERLKGVDSTLKIQPAELGDSAMYLCASSFPGYYGYTFGSGTRLTVV.

The chain uses TRBV7-2 and TRBJ2-3, with TRBD2 identical over 7 bases. Germline values: CDR1 SGHTA, CDR2 FQGNSA. V shed 4 bases and J 2 bases; nucleotides not matched to a gene: 9. The CDR3 covers 16 residues. CDR3 region: CASSSTGTTYTDTQYF. The CDR3 nucleotides are TGTGCCAGCAGCTCCACCGGGACTACGTACACAGATACGCAGTATTTT.

This chain connects TRBV24-1 to TRBJ1-5, with D possibly TRBD1 on 6 matching bases. The length of the CDR3 is 14 residues. Looked up from germline, CDR1 is KGHDR and CDR2 is SFDVKD. Trimming pared 4 bases from V and 7 bases from J, leaving 13 bases between. The CDR3 sequence: CATSERTAGQPQHF. As DNA, the CDR3 is TGTGCCACCAGTGAGAGGACAGCCGGGCAGCCCCAGCATTTT.

The chain combines TRBV7-9 with TRBJ2-1; TRBD1 is a possible D gene (5 bases). V was clipped by 3 bases and J by 8 bases, with 8 bases between them. CDR3 length equals 12 residues. CDR1 is SEHNR, CDR2 FQNEAQ, per germline (reference sequence). CDR3 region: CASSFRVHEQFF. The CDR3 DNA reads as TGTGCCAGCAGCTTCAGGGTCCATGAGCAGTTCTTC.

As DNA, the CDR3 is TGTGCCAGCAGTTACTTAGCGGGATACACAGATACGCAGTATTTT. Translated: CASSYLAGYTDTQYF. This sequence joins TRBV6-6 and TRBJ2-3, with 8 bases fitting TRBD2. CDR1 is MNHNY and CDR2 is SVGAGI in the germline V gene (reference sequence). The J segment lost 2 bases and the V segment lost 1 base, leaving 2 bases of the junction unmatched. The CDR3 covers 15 residues.

The CDR3, as DNA: TGTGCCAGCAGGGGAATGGGGGCGTTGACCACAGGGGGCCCCTACTATGGCTACACCTTC. It codes for CASRGMGALTTGGPYYGYTF. The chain is built from TRBV7-7 and TRBJ1-2, with 9 bases fitting TRBD1. Per the germline V gene, CDR1 is SSHAT and CDR2 is FNYEAQ (reference sequence). V shed 6 bases and J 3 bases; nucleotides not matched to a gene: 23. This CDR3 has 20 residues.

The chain recombines TRBV28 with TRBJ2-7; a possible D gene is TRBD1 (5 bases). The CDR3 is 17 amino acids. Trimming removed 4 bases from V and 4 bases from J, with 23 bases in between. Germline V CDR1 and CDR2: MDHEN, SYDVKM. The CDR3 DNA follows: TGTGCCAGCAGTTCTCCGCGGTTCGGGCAGGGTGGGTACGAGCAGTACTTC. As protein: CASSSPRFGQGGYEQYF.

This rearrangement joins TRBV28 to TRBJ1-1; D perhaps matches TRBD1 (5 bases). Germline assignment: CDR1 MDHEN and CDR2 SYDVKM. The CDR3 spans 20 residues. The V end was cut by 5 bases, the J end by 6 bases, with 34 bases between. This chain's CDR3 is CASSAPLDQGMYDSSSEAFF. CDR3 bases: TGTGCCAGCAGTGCCCCCCTTGATCAGGGAATGTACGATTCAAGCTCTGAAGCTTTCTTT.

V gene TRBV5-8 combines with J gene TRBJ1-1; D call uncertain. The CDR3 sequence is 14 residues long. Germline loops: CDR1 SGHTS, CDR2 YDEGEE. The V and J ends lost 2 bases and 5 bases respectively, with 13 bases between them. The CDR3 region is CASSFREGGTEAFF. CDR3 DNA sequence: TGTGCCAGCAGCTTTCGGGAGGGCGGGACTGAAGCTTTCTTT.

J is TRBJ1-5 and V is TRBV6-5; D unresolved. From germline, CDR1 is MNHEY and CDR2 SVGAGI. The CDR3 loop spans 15 amino acids. The V end lost 0 bases, the J end lost 3 bases, and 9 bases lay between the germline ends. DNA of the CDR3: TGTGCCAGCAGTTACTCGGGGAGCGACAATCAGCCCCAGCATTTT. Amino acids: CASSYSGSDNQPQHF.

V is TRBV6-5 and J is TRBJ2-5, with 8 bases lining up with TRBD2. This CDR3 contains 16 residues. The trim removed 4 bases at V and 5 bases at J, leaving 12 bases unmatched. Per the germline V gene, CDR1 is MNHEY and CDR2 is SVGAGI. CDR3 bases: TGTGCCAGCAGTTCTCGGAGCGGGAGACTGGGGGAGACCCAGTACTTC. Translating gives CASSSRSGRLGETQYF.

This rearrangement joins TRBV29-1 to TRBJ2-1; D is unresolved. V dropped 4 bases and J dropped 0 bases, with 7 bases sitting between them. This CDR3 is 13 amino acids long. Germline V gives CDR1 SQVTM, CDR2 ANQGSEA. The chain's CDR3 is CSVAQSSYNEQFF. CDR3 sequence (DNA): TGCAGCGTTGCCCAGTCCTCCTACAATGAGCAGTTCTTC.

The chain has TRBV7-8 and TRBJ2-7; TRBD2 aligns across 13 bases. V trimming: 4 bases; J trimming: 3 bases; junction bases outside the gene matches: 12. Germline V gives CDR1 SGHVS, CDR2 FQNEAQ. The CDR3 sequence is 18 residues long. For the CDR3, the DNA is TGTGCCAGCAGCTCAGCAATCGGACTAGCGGGAGAGGGCTACGAGCAGTACTTC. It specifies CASSSAIGLAGEGYEQYF.

The V call is TRBV3-1 (or the pseudogene TRBV3-2), the J call TRBJ2-1; TRBD2 aligns across 10 bases. V was clipped by 2 bases and J by 9 bases; unmatched bases: 7. The germline V gene encodes CDR1 LGHDT and CDR2 YNNKEL (reference sequence). The CDR3 loop spans 15 amino acids. The CDR3 DNA reads TGTGCCAGCAGCCAACAAGCGGGAGGGCCGGGTGAGCAGTTCTTC. Translation gives CASSQQAGGPGEQFF.

This rearrangement joins TRBV5-1 to TRBJ1-1, with a possible D match to TRBD1 (5 bases). Trimming shortened V by 2 bases and J by 3 bases, and 8 bases separated the two germline ends. The V gene's germline CDR1 is SGHRS and CDR2 YFSETQ. The CDR3 is made up of 13 amino acids. CDR3 loop: CASSLAGHTEAFF. Here the CDR3 DNA reads TGCGCCAGCAGCTTAGCGGGGCACACTGAAGCTTTCTTT.

The J gene is TRBJ2-5, the V gene TRBV6-6; TRBD2 agrees at 9 bases. CDR3 length equals 15 residues. V lost 4 bases and J lost 1; bases outside the gene matches: 4. Germline V gives CDR1 MNHNY, CDR2 SVGAGI (reference sequence). The CDR3 coding sequence is TGTGCCAGCAGTTCCCTAGCGGGGCCCCAAGAGACCCAGTACTTC. This encodes CASSSLAGPQETQYF.

This clone was observed a handful of times. This rearrangement joins TRBV19 to TRBJ1-2; D might be TRBD1 (5 bases). CDR3 length: 13 amino acids. V was clipped by 3 bases and J by 4 bases, with 9 bases between them. Per germline, CDR1 LNHDA and CDR2 SQIVND (reference sequence). The CDR3 is CASSIGQGYGYTF. CDR3 DNA sequence: TGTGCCAGTAGTATCGGGCAGGGCTATGGCTACACCTTC.

The rearrangement joins TRBV5-4 to TRBJ2-5; 11 bases match TRBD2. Germline trimming cut 3 bases from V and 5 bases from J; bases unmatched to any gene: 6. Per the germline V gene, CDR1 is SGHNT and CDR2 is YYREEE (reference sequence). The CDR3 is 15 residues long. The CDR3 sequence: CASSSLAGGGETQYF. In DNA form, the CDR3 reads TGTGCCAGCAGCTCATTAGCGGGAGGGGGTGAGACCCAGTACTTC.

As regards this clone: An end of the junction does not agree with germline; a read error may underlie this. CDR3 in DNA: TGTGCCAGCAACCCCCGGGACAGCGAAGGAAAACTGCTTTTT. This encodes CASNPRDSEGKLLF. The chain combines TRBV27 with TRBJ1-4; 7 bases agree with TRBD1. The germline gives CDR1 MNHEY, CDR2 SMNVEV (reference sequence). The CDR3 is made up of 14 amino acids.

The genes are TRBV9 and TRBJ1-1; D might be TRBD1 (5 bases). The CDR3 sequence is 14 residues long. Looked up from germline, CDR1 is SGDLS and CDR2 is YYNGEE. Trimming cost V 4 bases and J 5 bases, with 15 bases left between them. The CDR3 reads CASSSVGGSTEAFF. The CDR3 region has the DNA TGTGCCAGCAGCTCCGTGGGGGGATCGACTGAAGCTTTCTTT.

The V call is TRBV19, the J call TRBJ2-1; D gene uncertain. Germline loops: CDR1 LNHDA, CDR2 SQIVND (reference sequence). Trimming stripped 3 bases from V and 5 bases from J, with 8 bases between. The CDR3 sequence is 13 residues long. CDR3 loop: CASSISNNNEQFF. The DNA of the CDR3 is TGTGCCAGTAGTATTTCGAACAACAATGAGCAGTTCTTC.

The chain has TRBV6-2 or TRBV6-3 and TRBJ2-3; 7 positions agree with TRBD1. Germline CDR1 is MNHEY and CDR2 is SVGEGT. This CDR3 is 15 amino acids long. With V trimmed by 2 bases and J by 6 bases, 8 bases remained unmatched. DNA of the CDR3: TGTGCCAGCAGTTACCTGAGGGGGCGAGGTGATACGCAGTATTTT. Translated: CASSYLRGRGDTQYF.

The chain carries TRBV24-1 and TRBJ2-7; 7 bases align to TRBD1. The germline gives CDR1 KGHDR, CDR2 SFDVKD. V trimming: 3 bases; J trimming: 5 bases; junction bases outside the gene matches: 3. This CDR3 region has 13 residues. CDR3 protein: CATSDATGDEQYF. CDR3 sequence (DNA): TGTGCCACCAGTGATGCTACAGGGGACGAGCAGTACTTC.

This clone turned up a few times. The chain uses TRBV28 and TRBJ2-2; tentatively, D is TRBD2 (6 bases). CDR1 is MDHEN, CDR2 SYDVKM, per germline. With 3 bases removed from V and 8 bases from J, the gap between germline ends came to 13 bases. This CDR3 spans 14 amino acids. The CDR3 bases are TGTGCCAGCAGTTTTTGGCTGGGGACTGGGGAGCTGTTTTTT. Amino acids: CASSFWLGTGELFF.

The CDR3, as DNA: TGTGCCAGCAGCTTATATAGCGGGAGGGCCTTACGCAATGAGCAGTTCTTC. Its translation: CASSLYSGRALRNEQFF. This chain connects TRBV7-3 to TRBJ2-1, with 11 bases fitting TRBD2. The CDR3 is made up of 17 amino acids. Germline assignment: CDR1 SGHTA and CDR2 FQGTGA. The trim removed 2 bases at V and 6 bases at J, leaving 9 bases unmatched.

The chain couples TRBV11-2 to TRBJ2-7; D remains ambiguous. Looked up from germline, CDR1 is SGHAT and CDR2 is FQNNGV. The V end lost 0 bases, the J end lost 4 bases, and 4 bases lay between the germline ends. The CDR3 is made up of 12 amino acids. CDR3 protein: CASSLDLYEQYF. The DNA of the CDR3 is TGTGCCAGCAGCTTAGATCTATACGAGCAGTACTTC.